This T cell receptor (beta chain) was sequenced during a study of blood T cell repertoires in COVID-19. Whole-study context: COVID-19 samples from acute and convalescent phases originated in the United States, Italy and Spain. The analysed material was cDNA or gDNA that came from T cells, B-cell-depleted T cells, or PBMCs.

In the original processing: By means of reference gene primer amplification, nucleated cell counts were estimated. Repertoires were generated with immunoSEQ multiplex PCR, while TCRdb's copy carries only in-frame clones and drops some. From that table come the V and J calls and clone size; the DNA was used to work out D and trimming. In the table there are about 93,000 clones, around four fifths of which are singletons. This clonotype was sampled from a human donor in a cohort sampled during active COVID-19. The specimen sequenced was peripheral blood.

The CDR3 reads CASSPRTSGRPNTGELFF. In nucleotides, the CDR3 is TGTGCCAGCTCACCACGGACTAGCGGGAGGCCGAACACCGGGGAGCTGTTTTTT. The V and J genes are TRBV18 and TRBJ2-2; TRBD2 aligns across 14 bases. The germline CDR1 and CDR2 sequences are KGHSH and LQKENI. Germline trimming cut 1 base from V and 0 bases from J; bases unmatched to any gene: 1. This CDR3 has 18 residues.